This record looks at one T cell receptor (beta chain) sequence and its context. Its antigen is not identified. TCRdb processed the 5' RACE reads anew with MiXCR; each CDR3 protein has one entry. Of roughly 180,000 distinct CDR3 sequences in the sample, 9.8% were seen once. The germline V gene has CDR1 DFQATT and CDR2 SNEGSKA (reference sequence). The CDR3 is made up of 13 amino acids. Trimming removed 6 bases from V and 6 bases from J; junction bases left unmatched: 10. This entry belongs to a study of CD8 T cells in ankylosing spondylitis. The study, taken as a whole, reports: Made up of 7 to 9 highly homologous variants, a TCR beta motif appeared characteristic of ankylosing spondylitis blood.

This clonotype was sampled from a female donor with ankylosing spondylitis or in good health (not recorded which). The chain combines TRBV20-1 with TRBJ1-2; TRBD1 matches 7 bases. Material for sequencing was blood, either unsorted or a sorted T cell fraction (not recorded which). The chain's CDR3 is CSAMYRGIDGYTF. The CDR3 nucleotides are TGCAGTGCAATGTACAGGGGAATCGATGGCTACACCTTC.